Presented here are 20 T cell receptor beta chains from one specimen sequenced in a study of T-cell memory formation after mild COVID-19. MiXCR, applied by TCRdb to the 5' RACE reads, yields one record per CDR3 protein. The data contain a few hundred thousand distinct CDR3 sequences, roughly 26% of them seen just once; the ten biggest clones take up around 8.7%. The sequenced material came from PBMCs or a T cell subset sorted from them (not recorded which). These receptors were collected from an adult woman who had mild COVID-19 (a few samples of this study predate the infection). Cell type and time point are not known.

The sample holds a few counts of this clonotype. The CDR3 region is CASRLAGSADTQYF. The CDR3 DNA follows: TGTGCCAGCAGACTGGCGGGCTCGGCGGATACGCAGTATTTT. The chain couples TRBV14 to TRBJ2-3; D possibly corresponds to TRBD2 (5 bases). The CDR3 runs 14 residues. Germline loops: CDR1 SGHDN, CDR2 FVKESK. Between the trimmed V and J ends, which lost 6 bases and 6 bases, there was a span of 16 bases.

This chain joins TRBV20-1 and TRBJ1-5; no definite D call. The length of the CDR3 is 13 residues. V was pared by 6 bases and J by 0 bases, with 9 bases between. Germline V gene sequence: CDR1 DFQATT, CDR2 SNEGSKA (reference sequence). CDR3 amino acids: CSAETHSNQPQHF. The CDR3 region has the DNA TGCAGTGCGGAGACTCATAGCAATCAGCCCCAGCATTTT.

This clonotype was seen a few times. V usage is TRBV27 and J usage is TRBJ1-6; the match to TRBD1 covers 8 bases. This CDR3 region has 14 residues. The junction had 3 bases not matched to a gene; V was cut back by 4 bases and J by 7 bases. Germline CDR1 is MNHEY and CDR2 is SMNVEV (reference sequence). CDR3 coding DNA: TGTGCCAGCAGTTCCCGGGACAGGAATTCACCCCTCCACTTT. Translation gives CASSSRDRNSPLHF.

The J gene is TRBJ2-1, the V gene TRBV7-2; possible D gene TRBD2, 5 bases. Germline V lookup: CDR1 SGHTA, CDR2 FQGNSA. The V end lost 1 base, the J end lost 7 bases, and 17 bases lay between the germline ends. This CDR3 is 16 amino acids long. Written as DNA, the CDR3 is TGTGCCAGCAGCTTAGAATCTGGACGGGAACGGAATGAGCAGTTCTTC. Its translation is CASSLESGRERNEQFF.

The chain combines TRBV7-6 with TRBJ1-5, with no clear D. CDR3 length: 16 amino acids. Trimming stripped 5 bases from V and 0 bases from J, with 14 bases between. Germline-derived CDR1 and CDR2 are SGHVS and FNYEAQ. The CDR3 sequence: CASSPLGRGSNQPQHF. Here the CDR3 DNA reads TGTGCCAGCAGCCCCCTTGGCCGGGGTAGCAATCAGCCCCAGCATTTT.

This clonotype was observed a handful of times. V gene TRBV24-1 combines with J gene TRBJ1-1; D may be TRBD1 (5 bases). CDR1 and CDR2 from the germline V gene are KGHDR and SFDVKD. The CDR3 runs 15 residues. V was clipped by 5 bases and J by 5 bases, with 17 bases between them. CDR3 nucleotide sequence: TGTGCCACCAGTGCCGAAGGGACCGCGGGGACTGAAGCTTTCTTT. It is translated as CATSAEGTAGTEAFF.

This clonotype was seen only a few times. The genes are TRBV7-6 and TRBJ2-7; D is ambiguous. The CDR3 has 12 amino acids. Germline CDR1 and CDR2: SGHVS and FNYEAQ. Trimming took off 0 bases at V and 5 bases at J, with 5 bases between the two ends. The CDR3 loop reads CASSLAEDEQYF. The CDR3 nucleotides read TGTGCCAGCAGCTTAGCCGAGGACGAGCAGTACTTC. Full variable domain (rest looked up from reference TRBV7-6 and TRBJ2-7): GAGVSQSPRYKVTKRGQDVALRCDPISGHVSLYWYRQALGQGPEFLTYFNYEAQQDKSGLPNDRFSAERPEGSISTLTIQRTEQRDSAMYRCASSLAEDEQYFGPGTRLTVT.

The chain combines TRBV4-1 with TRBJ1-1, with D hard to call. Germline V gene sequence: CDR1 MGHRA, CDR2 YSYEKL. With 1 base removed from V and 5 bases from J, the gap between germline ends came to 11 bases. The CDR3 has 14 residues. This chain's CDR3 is CASSQGWGGTEAFF. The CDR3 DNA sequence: TGCGCCAGCAGCCAAGGTTGGGGAGGGACTGAAGCTTTCTTT.

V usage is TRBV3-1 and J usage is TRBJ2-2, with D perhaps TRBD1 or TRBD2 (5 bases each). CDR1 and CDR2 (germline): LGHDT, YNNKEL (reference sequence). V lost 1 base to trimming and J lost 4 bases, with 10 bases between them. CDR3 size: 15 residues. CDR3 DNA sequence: TGTGCCAGCAGCCAAGCTTCCGGGGCCACCGGGGAGCTGTTTTTT. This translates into CASSQASGATGELFF.

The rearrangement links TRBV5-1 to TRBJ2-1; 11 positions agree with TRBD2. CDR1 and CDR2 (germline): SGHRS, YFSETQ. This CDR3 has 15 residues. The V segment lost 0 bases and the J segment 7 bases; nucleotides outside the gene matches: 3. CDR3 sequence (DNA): TGCGCCAGCAGCTTGGTGGCTAGCGGGAGGAATGAGCAGTTCTTC. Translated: CASSLVASGRNEQFF.

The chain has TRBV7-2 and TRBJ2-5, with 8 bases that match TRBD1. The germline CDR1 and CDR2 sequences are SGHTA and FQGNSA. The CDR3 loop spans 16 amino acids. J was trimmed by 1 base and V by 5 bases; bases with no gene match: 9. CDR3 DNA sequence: TGTGCCAGCAGCCGCCAACAGGGGGTCGCCCAAGAGACCCAGTACTTC. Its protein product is CASSRQQGVAQETQYF.

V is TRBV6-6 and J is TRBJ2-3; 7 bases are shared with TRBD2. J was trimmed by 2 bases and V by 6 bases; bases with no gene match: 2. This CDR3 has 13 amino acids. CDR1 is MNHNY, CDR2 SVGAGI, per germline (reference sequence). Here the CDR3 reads CASRWDYTDTQYF. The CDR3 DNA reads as TGTGCCAGCAGGTGGGACTACACAGATACGCAGTATTTT.

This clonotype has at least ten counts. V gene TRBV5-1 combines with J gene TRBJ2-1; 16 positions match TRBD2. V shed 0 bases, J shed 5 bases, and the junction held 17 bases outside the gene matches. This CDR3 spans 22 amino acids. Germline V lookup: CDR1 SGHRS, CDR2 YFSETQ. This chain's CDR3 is CASSLDPKGTSGRAFPDNEQFF. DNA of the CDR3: TGCGCCAGCAGCTTGGACCCCAAAGGGACTAGCGGGAGGGCCTTCCCGGACAATGAGCAGTTCTTC.

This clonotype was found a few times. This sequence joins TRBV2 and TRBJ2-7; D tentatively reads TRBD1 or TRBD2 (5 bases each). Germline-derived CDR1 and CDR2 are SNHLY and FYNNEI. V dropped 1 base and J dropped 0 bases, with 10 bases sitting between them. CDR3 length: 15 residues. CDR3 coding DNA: TGTGCCAGCAGTGAAGGTGGGGGATACTCCTACGAGCAGTACTTC. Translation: CASSEGGGYSYEQYF. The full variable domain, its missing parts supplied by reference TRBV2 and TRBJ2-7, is EPEVTQTPSHQVTQMGQEVILRCVPISNHLYFYWYRQILGQKVEFLVSFYNNEISEKSEIFDDQFSVERPDGSNFTLKIRSTKLEDSAMYFCASSEGGGYSYEQYFGPGTRLTVT.

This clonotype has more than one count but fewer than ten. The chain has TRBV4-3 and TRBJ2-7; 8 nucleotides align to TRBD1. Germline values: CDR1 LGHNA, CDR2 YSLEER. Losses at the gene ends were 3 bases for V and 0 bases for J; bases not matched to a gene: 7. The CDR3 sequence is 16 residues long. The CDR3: CASSQDGTGSSYEQYF. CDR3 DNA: TGCGCCAGCAGCCAGGACGGGACAGGTAGCTCCTACGAGCAGTACTTC.

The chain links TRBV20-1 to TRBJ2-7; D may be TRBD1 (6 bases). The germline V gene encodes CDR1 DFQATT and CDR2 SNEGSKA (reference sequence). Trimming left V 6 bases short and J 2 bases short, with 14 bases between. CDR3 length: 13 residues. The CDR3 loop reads CSAPDRLPYEQYF. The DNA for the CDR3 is TGCAGTGCCCCGGACAGACTTCCCTACGAGCAGTACTTC.

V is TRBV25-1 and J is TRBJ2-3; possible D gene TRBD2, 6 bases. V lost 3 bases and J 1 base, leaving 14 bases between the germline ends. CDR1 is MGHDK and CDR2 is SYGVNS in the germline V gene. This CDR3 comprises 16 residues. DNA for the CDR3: TGTGCCAGCAGTGATACCAGAAGGGAGGGCACAGATACGCAGTATTTT. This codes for CASSDTRREGTDTQYF.

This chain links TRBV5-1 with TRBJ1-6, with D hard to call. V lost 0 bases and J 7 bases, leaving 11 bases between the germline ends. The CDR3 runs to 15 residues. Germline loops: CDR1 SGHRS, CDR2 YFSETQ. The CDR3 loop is CASSLDGRSNSPLHF. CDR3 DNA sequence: TGCGCCAGCAGCTTGGATGGCAGGTCAAATTCACCCCTCCACTTT.

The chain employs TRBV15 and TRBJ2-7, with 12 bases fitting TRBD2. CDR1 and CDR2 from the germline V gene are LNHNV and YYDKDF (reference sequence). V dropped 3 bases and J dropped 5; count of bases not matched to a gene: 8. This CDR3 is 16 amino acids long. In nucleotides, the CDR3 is TGTGCCACCAGCAGGGCCGGACTAGCGGGGAGGCACGAGCAGTACTTC. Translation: CATSRAGLAGRHEQYF.

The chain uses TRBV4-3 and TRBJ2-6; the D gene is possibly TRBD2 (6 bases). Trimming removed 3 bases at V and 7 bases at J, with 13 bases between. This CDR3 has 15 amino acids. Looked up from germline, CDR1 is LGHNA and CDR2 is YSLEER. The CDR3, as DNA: TGCGCCAGCAGCCACCGCGGAGGGTACGCCAACGTCCTGACTTTC. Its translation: CASSHRGGYANVLTF.